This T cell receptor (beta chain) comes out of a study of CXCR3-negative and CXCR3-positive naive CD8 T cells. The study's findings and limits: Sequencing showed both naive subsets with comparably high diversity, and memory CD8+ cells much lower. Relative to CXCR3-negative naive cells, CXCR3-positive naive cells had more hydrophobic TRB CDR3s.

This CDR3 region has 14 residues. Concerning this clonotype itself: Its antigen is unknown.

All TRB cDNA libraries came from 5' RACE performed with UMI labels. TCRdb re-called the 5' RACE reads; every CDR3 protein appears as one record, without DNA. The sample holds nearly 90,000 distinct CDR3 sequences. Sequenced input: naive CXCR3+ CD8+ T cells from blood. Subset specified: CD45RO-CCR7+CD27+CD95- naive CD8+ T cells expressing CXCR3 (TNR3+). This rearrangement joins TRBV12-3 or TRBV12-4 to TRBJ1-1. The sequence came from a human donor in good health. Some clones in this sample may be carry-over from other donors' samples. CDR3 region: CASSYDSRSTEAFF.